Here is one T cell receptor (beta chain) with its context. The authors' processing: Estimation of nucleated cell counts relied on the amplification of reference gene primers. Sequencing was performed with immunoSEQ multiplex PCR; in TCRdb, only in-frame clones are kept and a portion is missing. The V and J calls and clone size were taken over from that table, and D and trimming were inferred from the DNA. The sample consists of 150,000 to 200,000 clones, approximately 79% of them appearing once. Recruits, aged about 18 to 100 years, lived in 24 US areas. Per the germline V gene, CDR1 is ENHRY and CDR2 is SYGVKD. This CDR3 has 15 amino acids. J lost 4 bases, V lost 0 bases, and 2 bases had no gene match. This sample stems from a study of blood T cell repertoires in COVID-19. Study-level background: Acute and convalescent COVID-19 samples came from the United States, Italy and Spain.

The source of this sequence is a woman aged 60-70 years with acute COVID-19. Sequenced: PBMCs or T cells enriched from blood (not recorded which). The chain is built from TRBV10-3 and TRBJ2-1, with 8 bases identical to TRBD2. In nucleotides, the CDR3 is TGTGCCATCAGTGAGTCTACTAGCGGATACAATGAGCAGTTCTTC. It specifies CAISESTSGYNEQFF.